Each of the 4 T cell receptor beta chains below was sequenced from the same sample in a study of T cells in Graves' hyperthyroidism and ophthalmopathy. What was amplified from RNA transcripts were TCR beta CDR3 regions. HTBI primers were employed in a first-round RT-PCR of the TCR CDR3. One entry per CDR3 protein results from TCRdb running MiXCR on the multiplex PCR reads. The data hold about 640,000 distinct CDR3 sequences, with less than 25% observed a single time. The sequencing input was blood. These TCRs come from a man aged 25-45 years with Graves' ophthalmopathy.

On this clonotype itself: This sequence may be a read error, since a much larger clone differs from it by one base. This CDR3 is CASSFNGQMNTEASF. CDR3 in DNA: TGCGCCAGCAGCTTTAATGGACAGATGAACACTGAAGCTTCCTTT. The rearrangement links TRBV5-1 to TRBJ1-1, with D perhaps TRBD1 (6 bases). The V gene's germline CDR1 is SGHRS and CDR2 YFSETQ. This CDR3 has 15 residues.

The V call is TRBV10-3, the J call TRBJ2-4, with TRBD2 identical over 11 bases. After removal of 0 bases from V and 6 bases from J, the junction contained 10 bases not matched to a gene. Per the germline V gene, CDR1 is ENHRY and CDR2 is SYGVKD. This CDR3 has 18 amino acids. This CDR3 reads CAISESGSGRAGGNIQYF. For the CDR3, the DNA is TGTGCCATCAGTGAGTCCGGTAGCGGGAGGGCCGGGGGAAACATTCAGTACTTC.

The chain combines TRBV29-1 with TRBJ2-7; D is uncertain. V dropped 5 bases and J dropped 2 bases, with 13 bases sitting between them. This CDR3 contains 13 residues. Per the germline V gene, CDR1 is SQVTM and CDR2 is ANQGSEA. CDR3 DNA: TGCAGCGTTTTGGGAATTGGAGCCTACGAGCAGTACTTC. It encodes CSVLGIGAYEQYF.

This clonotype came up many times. CDR3: CASSLVRGSGETQYF. The CDR3 nucleotides are TGTGCCAGCAGCTTAGTTCGGGGGAGCGGTGAGACCCAGTACTTC. The chain has TRBV7-2 and TRBJ2-5; maybe TRBD2 (6 bases). The CDR3 has 15 residues. Trimming left V 1 base short and J 5 bases short, with 14 bases between. CDR1 is SGHTA, CDR2 FQGNSA, per germline.